The 14 T cell receptor beta chains below all came from one sample that was sequenced in a study of shared clonotypes between healthy human individuals. Profiled with immunoSEQ multiplex PCR; TCRdb holds only in-frame clones, not every one. The profile shows around 83,000 clones, 60% to 80% of them singletons. Sequencing was carried out using memory CD8+ T cells sorted from blood. Subset defined: CD45RO+ cells pooled with CCR7-negative TemRA cells. The receptors derive from a man aged 25-45 years in good health.

As regards this clone: One end of the junction does not line up with germline, which may come from a read error. The V call is TRBV5-6, the J call TRBJ1-2, with D perhaps TRBD1 (5 bases). Germline CDR1 and CDR2: SGHDT and YYEEEE. This CDR3 contains 14 residues. This chain's CDR3 is CASSFKGLDNFRPF. In nucleotides, the CDR3 is TGTGCCAGCAGCTTTAAGGGATTGGACAATTTTCGGCCCTTC. The full variable domain, in which reference TRBV5-6 and TRBJ1-2 provide the parts outside the CDR3, is DAGVTQSPTHLIKTRGQQVTLRCSPKSGHDTVSWYQQALGQGPQFIFQYYEEEERQRGNFPDRFSGHQFPNYSSELNVNALLLGDSALYLCASSFKGLDNFRPFGSGTRLTVV.

This clone was observed a few times. Other nucleotide sequences in the sample specify the same CDR3. V usage is TRBV28 and J usage is TRBJ2-7, with TRBD1 matching over 7 bases. The CDR3 spans 13 residues. Per the germline V gene, CDR1 is MDHEN and CDR2 is SYDVKM. With 7 bases clipped from V and 0 bases from J, the junction kept 3 bases outside the gene matches. The CDR3 here is CASTTGTSYEQYF. The CDR3 DNA follows: TGTGCCAGCACGACAGGGACCTCCTACGAGCAGTACTTC.

The chain combines TRBV19 with TRBJ2-2; D may be TRBD2 (5 bases). CDR3 length: 13 residues. V gave up 2 bases and J gave up 6 bases, with 7 bases separating them. Germline CDR1 is LNHDA and CDR2 is SQIVND (reference sequence). In nucleotides, the CDR3 is TGTGCCAGTAGTATACGGGAATCCGGGGAGCTGTTTTTT. This encodes CASSIRESGELFF.

This chain connects TRBV6-5 to TRBJ2-7; 11 bases are shared with TRBD2. From germline, CDR1 is MNHEY and CDR2 SVGAGI. Trimming removed 5 bases from V and 3 bases from J; junction bases left unmatched: 6. This CDR3 spans 15 amino acids. The CDR3 DNA follows: TGTGCCAGCAGTCCACTAGCGGGGGTAAGCTACGAGCAGTACTTC. It encodes CASSPLAGVSYEQYF.

This rearrangement joins TRBV5-1 to TRBJ1-1, with 7 bases fitting TRBD1. Germline V lookup: CDR1 SGHRS, CDR2 YFSETQ. J lost 4 bases, V lost 0 bases, and 12 bases had no gene match. This CDR3 has 17 residues. CDR3 nucleotide sequence: TGCGCCAGCAGCTTGGGGGAGACAGGGTTGATGGGCACTGAAGCTTTCTTT. It translates to CASSLGETGLMGTEAFF. Full variable domain (outside the CDR3, taken from reference TRBV5-1 and TRBJ1-1): KAGVTQTPRYLIKTRGQQVTLSCSPISGHRSVSWYQQTPGQGLQFLFEYFSETQRNKGNFPGRFSGRQFSNSRSEMNVSTLELGDSALYLCASSLGETGLMGTEAFFGQGTRLTVV.

This chain uses TRBV5-6 with TRBJ2-1, with TRBD2 as a possible D gene (6 bases). CDR1 is SGHDT and CDR2 is YYEEEE in the germline V gene. The CDR3 is made up of 14 amino acids. V was shortened by 4 bases and J by 1 base, with 9 bases between the two germline ends. CDR3 sequence reads: CASSAGGSYNEQFF. The CDR3 DNA sequence: TGTGCCAGCAGCGCAGGAGGGTCCTACAATGAGCAGTTCTTC. The complete variable domain, with remaining parts taken from reference TRBV5-6 and TRBJ2-1, reads DAGVTQSPTHLIKTRGQQVTLRCSPKSGHDTVSWYQQALGQGPQFIFQYYEEEERQRGNFPDRFSGHQFPNYSSELNVNALLLGDSALYLCASSAGGSYNEQFFGPGTRLTVL.

The chain combines TRBV27 with TRBJ2-7; maybe TRBD1 (5 bases). Trimming stripped 2 bases from V and 1 base from J, with 9 bases between. There are 14 residues in the CDR3. Germline V gene lookup returns CDR1 MNHEY and CDR2 SMNVEV (reference sequence). CDR3 amino acids: CASSLGRVSYEQYF. In DNA form, the CDR3 reads TGTGCCAGCAGTTTAGGCAGGGTATCCTACGAGCAGTACTTC.

The V gene is TRBV28, the J gene TRBJ1-2, with 9 bases lining up with TRBD1. Germline values: CDR1 MDHEN, CDR2 SYDVKM. The CDR3 has 14 residues. V lost 6 bases, J lost 3 bases, and 5 bases stayed unmatched. The CDR3 loop reads CASSTDRGHYGYTF. DNA for the CDR3: TGTGCCAGCAGCACGGACAGGGGTCACTATGGCTACACCTTC.

V is TRBV9 and J is TRBJ2-2; tentative D call: TRBD2 (5 bases). This CDR3 is 14 amino acids long. From germline, CDR1 is SGDLS and CDR2 YYNGEE. V lost 3 bases, J lost 0 bases, and 6 bases lay in between. The CDR3 DNA reads as TGTGCCAGCAGCGCCGGGGCGAACACCGGGGAGCTGTTTTTT. Protein product: CASSAGANTGELFF.

This clone was recorded only once. The V call is TRBV11-1, the J call TRBJ2-3; 10 bases are a match to TRBD2. V shed 3 bases, J shed 1 base, and the junction held 7 bases outside the gene matches. Germline V gives CDR1 SGHAT, CDR2 FQDESV (reference sequence). The CDR3 has 17 residues. Written as DNA, the CDR3 is TGTGCCAGCAGCTTTGCCCTCGGGACTAGCGGCACAGATACGCAGTATTTT. Encoded protein: CASSFALGTSGTDTQYF.

This clone was detected ten times or more. The gene calls are TRBV27 and TRBJ1-2; D is undetermined. Trimming removed 5 bases at V and 5 bases at J, with 12 bases between. Looked up from germline, CDR1 is MNHEY and CDR2 is SMNVEV (reference sequence). CDR3 length: 13 residues. The CDR3 sequence is CASSPAHRYGYTF. The DNA for the CDR3 is TGTGCCAGCAGTCCCGCCCATCGATATGGCTACACCTTC.

The chain combines TRBV6-4 with TRBJ1-1, with unresolved D. Germline CDR1 and CDR2: MRHNA and SNTAGT. Trimming took off 3 bases at V and 0 bases at J, with 20 bases between the two ends. The CDR3 extends over 18 amino acids. CDR3 DNA sequence: TGTGCCAGCAGTGATAGGGTAGGGCCGTTGTCTATGAACACTGAAGCTTTCTTT. Its translation is CASSDRVGPLSMNTEAFF.

V usage is TRBV25-1 and J usage is TRBJ2-7, with D perhaps being TRBD1 or TRBD2 (5 bases each). This CDR3 comprises 16 residues. V lost 1 base and J 2 bases, leaving 15 bases between the germline ends. Germline V CDR1 and CDR2: MGHDK, SYGVNS. CDR3 bases: TGTGCCAGCAGTGAATCCCGCGGTTCGGGGCCCTACGAGCAGTACTTC. Translation: CASSESRGSGPYEQYF.

The V and J genes are TRBV4-2 and TRBJ2-1; D might be TRBD2 (5 bases). With 4 bases removed from V and 6 bases from J, the gap between germline ends came to 10 bases. The CDR3 runs 13 residues. Germline assignment: CDR1 LGHNA and CDR2 YNFKEQ. The chain's CDR3 is CASSLLAFNEQFF. The DNA of the CDR3 is TGTGCCAGCAGCCTTCTAGCCTTCAATGAGCAGTTCTTC.